The 29 T cell receptor beta chains below come from one sample, sequenced in a study of tumor-infiltrating lymphocytes in primary liver carcinoma. Co-extraction of RNA and DNA was performed on 20-30 mg of unsorted bulk tissue. TCR beta cDNA was prepared out of roughly 490 ng total RNA by means of a constant-region primer. Libraries for TCR beta were built through three nested multiplex PCR rounds, which together made up a slightly modified ARM-PCR procedure. The study ran its first two PCR rounds for roughly 10 cycles each, using TRBV1-TRBV30 forward primers and a C-beta reverse primer. TCRdb independently ran MiXCR on the multiplex PCR reads; one entry per CDR3 protein. The data hold approximately 42,000 distinct CDR3 sequences, with more than 60% observed a single time. The sequenced material came from tumor-adjacent normal liver tissue. The receptors shown here come from a woman aged 25 to 39 with primary liver carcinoma and hepatitis B virus infection.

A remark on this clonotype: The CDR3 does not close with the conserved phenylalanine or tryptophan, likely indicating a read error. V gene TRBV11-2 combines with J gene TRBJ2-1; 11 bases align to TRBD1. The germline V gene encodes CDR1 SGHAT and CDR2 FQNNGV. This CDR3 is built from 16 residues. DNA of the CDR3: TGTGTCAGCAGCTGGGCCGGGACAGGGGGATACAAAGAGCAGTTCCTC. Protein product: CVSSWAGTGGYKEQFL.

Turning to this clonotype: The junction shows a germline mismatch at one end, possibly a read error. The chain links TRBV11-2 to TRBJ2-1; TRBD2 aligns across 11 bases. The germline V gene has CDR1 SGHAT and CDR2 FQNNGV. This CDR3 has 15 residues. The chain's CDR3 is CASSFGTSGCNGQFF. For the CDR3, the DNA is TGTGCCAGTAGCTTTGGGACTAGCGGCTGCAATGGGCAGTTCTTC.

Concerning this clonotype itself: A much larger clone lies one base from this, so it may be a read error. This chain connects TRBV14 to TRBJ2-3; either TRBD1 or TRBD2 may supply D (5 bases each). CDR3 length: 16 amino acids. Trimming stripped 4 bases from V and 0 bases from J, with 14 bases between. CDR1 is SGHDN and CDR2 is FVKESK in the germline V gene. CDR3 bases: TGTGCCAGCAGCCTCCCGGGGACGGTAAGCACAGATACGCAGTATTTT. This codes for CASSLPGTVSTDTQYF.

This clonotype showed up just once. One junction end does not reproduce the germline sequence, and a read error may be involved. The gene calls are TRBV5-1 and TRBJ2-1; weak D call: TRBD2 (6 bases). This CDR3 is built from 15 residues. The germline V gene has CDR1 SGHRS and CDR2 YFSETQ. In DNA form, the CDR3 reads TGCGCCAGCAGCTTGGGTGGCGGGAAAGACAAAGAGCAGTTCTTC. The encoded protein is CASSLGGGKDKEQFF.

The chain has TRBV11-2 and TRBJ1-2; 7 positions agree with TRBD1. Germline V gene sequence: CDR1 SGHAT, CDR2 FQNNGV. CDR3 size: 13 residues. DNA for the CDR3: TGTGCTACCACTCAGGGGGGGGATGTAGGCTACACCTTC. It yields the protein CATTQGGDVGYTF.

This clonotype was seen a single time. Lacking the conserved final phenylalanine or tryptophan, this CDR3 likely reflects a read error. This chain joins TRBV4-3 and TRBJ2-1; possible D gene TRBD2, 5 bases. This CDR3 is built from 16 residues. The germline gives CDR1 LGHNA, CDR2 YSLEER. The CDR3 region has the DNA TGCGCCAGCAGCCAAGATTCGGGAAGCTCCTACAATGGGCAGTTCTTA. Amino acid sequence: CASSQDSGSSYNGQFL.

The sample holds a few counts of this clonotype. An end of the junction does not agree with germline; a read error may underlie this. The CDR3 DNA reads TGTACCAGCAGCCTCGGGGAGACGTGGAATGAGGAGTTCTTC. Amino acids: CTSSLGETWNEEFF. This chain joins TRBV11-2 and TRBJ2-1; D might be TRBD2 (5 bases). The CDR3 totals 14 residues. Germline values: CDR1 SGHAT, CDR2 FQNNGV.

This clonotype was picked up a small number of times. The genes are TRBV9 and TRBJ2-7; 8 bases agree with TRBD1. This CDR3 region has 14 residues. Trimming removed 3 bases from V and 2 bases from J; junction bases left unmatched: 4. Germline CDR1 SGDLS, CDR2 YYNGEE. For the CDR3, the DNA is TGTGCCAGCAGCGCGGGACAGGACACCTACGAGCAGTACTTC. This gives the protein CASSAGQDTYEQYF.

Concerning this clonotype: One junction end does not reproduce the germline sequence, and a read error may be involved. The rearrangement links TRBV6-2 or TRBV6-3 to TRBJ2-1; tentatively, D is TRBD1 or TRBD2 (5 bases each). The CDR3 extends over 18 amino acids. Germline V gives CDR1 MNHEY, CDR2 SVGEGT. In nucleotides, the CDR3 is TGTGCCAACAGTCCGGGGCTAATAGGCCACCTTTTTAACAATGAGCAGTTCTTC. This translates into CANSPGLIGHLFNNEQFF.

This clonotype has at least ten counts. The chain recombines TRBV4-2 with TRBJ2-3; 7 positions agree with TRBD2. Germline CDR1 reads LGHNA; CDR2 reads YNFKEQ. This CDR3 is built from 14 residues. Trimming at V came to 3 bases and at J to 3 bases, leaving 3 bases not matched to a gene. DNA for the CDR3: TGTGCCAGCAGCCAGCGGGAGTTGACAGATACGCAGTATTTT. Amino acid sequence: CASSQRELTDTQYF.

A word on this clonotype: One end of the junction varies from germline; a read error may be responsible. The chain has TRBV12-3 or TRBV12-4 and TRBJ1-1; TRBD1 matches 7 bases. The CDR3 length is 14 residues. The CDR3 loop is CASSFQGVMTEALF. The CDR3 DNA follows: TGTGCCAGCAGTTTTCAGGGGGTAATGACTGAAGCTCTCTTT.

This clonotype was seen a single time. This chain links TRBV7-2 with TRBJ1-6, with a possible D match to TRBD1 (5 bases). Trimming stripped 5 bases from V and 5 bases from J, with 10 bases between. The germline V gene encodes CDR1 SGHTA and CDR2 FQGNSA. This CDR3 has 14 residues. DNA of the CDR3: TGTACCAGCAGCGCCGGACAACATAATTCACCCCTCCACTTT. Encoded protein: CTSSAGQHNSPLHF.

In its sample, this clonotype ranks as medium-sized (0.01 to 0.1%). The chain combines TRBV11-2 with TRBJ1-1; TRBD1 might be the D (5 bases). CDR3 length equals 13 residues. V lost 1 base, J lost 3 bases, and 6 bases lay in between. Germline CDR1 is SGHAT and CDR2 is FQNNGV. The CDR3, as DNA: TGTGCCAGCAGCTTAGCGGGGGACACTGAAGCTTTCTTT. Amino acids: CASSLAGDTEAFF. The entire variable domain, with the rest obtained from reference TRBV11-2 and TRBJ1-1, is as follows: EAGVAQSPRYKIIEKRQSVAFWCNPISGHATLYWYQQILGQGPKLLIQFQNNGVVDDSQLPKDRFSAERLKGVDSTLKIQPAKLEDSAVYLCASSLAGDTEAFFGQGTRLTVV.

As for this clonotype: No conserved phenylalanine or tryptophan is present at the end of the CDR3, so a read error is the likely explanation. The chain has TRBV29-1 and TRBJ2-3; TRBD1 agrees at 9 bases. V gave up 6 bases and J gave up 2 bases; unmatched junction bases: 3. Germline V gene data show CDR1 as SQVTM and CDR2 as ANQGSEA. This CDR3 is 13 amino acids long. CDR3 amino acids: CSVGQGVTDTQYI. In DNA, the CDR3 is TGCAGCGTGGGACAGGGAGTCACAGATACGCAGTATATT.

The DNA of the CDR3 is TGCAGCGTTGATAGCGGCAGGGACGACACTGGGGCCAACGTCCTGACTTTC. It is translated as CSVDSGRDDTGANVLTF. The chain has TRBV29-1 and TRBJ2-7; maybe TRBD2 (6 bases). The J call may be mistaken, given a closer DNA end match to TRBJ2-6. This CDR3 is built from 17 residues. Looked up from germline, CDR1 is SQVTM and CDR2 is ANQGSEA.

This clonotype has ten or more counts. The chain employs TRBV5-4 and TRBJ2-2; tentative D call: TRBD1 (6 bases). This CDR3 has 16 amino acids. V was trimmed by 3 bases and J by 2 bases, leaving 14 bases between them. Germline assignment: CDR1 SGHNT and CDR2 YYREEE (reference sequence). This CDR3 reads CASSSTGRTNTGELFF. Here the CDR3 DNA reads TGTGCCAGCAGCTCGACAGGCCGAACCAACACCGGGGAGCTGTTTTTT.

This clonotype was seen more than once but under ten times. At one of its ends the junction is not consistent with the germline gene, which may arise from a read error. The chain couples TRBV24-1 to TRBJ2-2; 8 nucleotides align to TRBD1. This CDR3 region has 19 residues. Germline V gene sequence: CDR1 KGHDR, CDR2 SFDVKD. CDR3: CATSDSPTRTGTLIGKLFF. In DNA, the CDR3 is TGTGCCACCAGTGATTCCCCCACCCGGACAGGGACACTCATCGGGAAGCTGTTTTTT.

The chain uses TRBV20-1 and TRBJ2-7, with D perhaps matching TRBD2 (5 bases). V was pared by 1 base and J by 2 bases, with 12 bases between. In germline, CDR1 is DFQATT, CDR2 SNEGSKA (reference sequence). The CDR3 has 14 amino acids. The CDR3 nucleotides are TGCAGTGCTAGAGCTAGCAGATTCACCTACGAGCAGTACTTC. It is translated as CSARASRFTYEQYF.

Many counts were recorded for this clonotype. V usage is TRBV6-1 and J usage is TRBJ2-1; TRBD2 agrees at 7 bases. Germline CDR1 reads MNHNS; CDR2 reads SASEGT. The V and J ends lost 2 bases and 10 bases, in that order; junction bases with no gene match: 11. The CDR3 has 15 residues. The CDR3 bases are TGTGCCAGCAGTGAATTTGGCGGGGGTGAATGGGAGCAGTTCTTC. As protein: CASSEFGGGEWEQFF.

This clonotype was recorded at least ten times. The gene calls are TRBV4-1 and TRBJ2-6; D remains ambiguous. The CDR3 is made up of 18 amino acids. V was trimmed by 0 bases and J by 0 bases, leaving 12 bases between them. Germline CDR1 MGHRA, CDR2 YSYEKL. This CDR3 is CASSQDQIGRSGANVLTF. The CDR3 nucleotides read TGCGCCAGCAGCCAAGATCAAATAGGGCGCTCTGGGGCCAACGTCCTGACTTTC.

As for this clonotype: At one of its ends the junction is not consistent with the germline gene, which may arise from a read error. CDR3 sequence (DNA): TGTGCCTGTAGGTTCACAGATACGCGGTATTTT. Its protein product is CACRFTDTRYF. The chain couples TRBV11-1 to TRBJ2-3; D gene uncertain. The CDR3 has 11 residues. Germline V gene lookup returns CDR1 SGHAT and CDR2 FQDESV (reference sequence).

Details on this clonotype: One end of the junction varies from germline; a read error may be responsible. The V call is TRBV4-2, the J call TRBJ2-7; TRBD2 agrees at 8 bases. In germline, CDR1 is LGHNA, CDR2 YNFKEQ. The CDR3 consists of 16 residues. CDR3 protein: CASSQAAEREMYEQYF. The CDR3 DNA reads as TGTGCAAGCAGCCAAGCCGCCGAGCGGGAGATGTACGAGCAGTACTTC.

The chain employs TRBV15 and TRBJ2-5, with unresolved D. Germline CDR1 is LNHNV and CDR2 is YYDKDF (reference sequence). The V end lost 2 bases, the J end lost 5 bases, and 6 bases lay between the germline ends. CDR3 length: 12 amino acids. This CDR3 reads CATSRRPETQYF. In DNA form, the CDR3 reads TGTGCCACCAGCAGACGTCCGGAGACCCAGTACTTC. The full variable domain, completed using reference TRBV15 and TRBJ2-5, is DAMVIQNPRYQVTQFGKPVTLSCSQTLNHNVMYWYQQKSSQAPKLLFHYYDKDFNNEADTPDNFQSRRPNTSFCFLDIRSPGLGDTAMYLCATSRRPETQYFGPGTRLLVL.

V usage is TRBV10-3 and J usage is TRBJ2-7; TRBD1 is a possible D gene (6 bases). Per germline, CDR1 ENHRY and CDR2 SYGVKD. Trimming took 1 base from V and 4 from J, leaving 17 bases between them. The CDR3 length is 16 residues. The CDR3 DNA reads TGTGCCATCAGTGAGTGGAAAGGGGACATGACATACGAGCAGTACTTC. It specifies CAISEWKGDMTYEQYF.

As to this clonotype: Since the CDR3 does not end with the conserved phenylalanine or tryptophan, this likely comes from a read error. This rearrangement joins TRBV10-3 to TRBJ2-5, with TRBD2 as a possible D gene (6 bases). Germline V CDR1 and CDR2: ENHRY, SYGVKD. Trimming took off 6 bases at V and 1 base at J, with 9 bases between the two ends. This CDR3 has 13 amino acids. The CDR3 sequence is CAIRGDFQETQYL. The CDR3 coding sequence is TGTGCCATCAGGGGGGACTTCCAAGAGACCCAGTACCTT.

A note on this clonotype: Sequence at one end of the junction differs from germline and may be a read error. The chain couples TRBV12-3 or TRBV12-4 to TRBJ2-1; D not certain. The CDR3 length is 16 residues. The CDR3 region is CASKLGDGVSYIEQFF. CDR3 nucleotide sequence: TGTGCCAGCAAACTTGGTGACGGCGTCTCCTACATTGAGCAGTTCTTC.

Notes on this clonotype: The junction does not match germline at one end; this may be a read error. The chain carries TRBV5-1 and TRBJ2-2, with D maybe TRBD1 (6 bases). The CDR3 contains 17 residues. Germline loops: CDR1 SGHRS, CDR2 YFSETQ. The CDR3 spells CASILGHRDENTGELFF. The CDR3 coding sequence is TGCGCCAGCATCTTGGGGCACAGGGACGAGAACACCGGGGAGCTGTTTTTT.

Comments on this clonotype: Compared with germline, one end of the junction differs, possibly owing to a read error. The V and J genes are TRBV5-6 and TRBJ2-5; D is possibly TRBD1 (5 bases). CDR1 SGHDT and CDR2 YYEEEE come from the germline V gene. This CDR3 spans 17 amino acids. The CDR3 protein is CAGSYRITGGLHETQYF. CDR3 DNA: TGTGCCGGCAGCTACAGGATCACGGGCGGCCTTCATGAGACCCAGTACTTC.

In its sample, this clonotype was seen a few times. This rearrangement joins TRBV4-3 to TRBJ2-6; tentative D call: TRBD2 (5 bases). Germline V lookup: CDR1 LGHNA, CDR2 YSLEER. The CDR3 length is 17 residues. The germline V and J ends were trimmed by 8 bases and 7 bases, with 24 bases remaining between them. CDR3 sequence (DNA): TGCGCCAGCGGCTCGAAGTTGAGGGCCGGTGGAGCCAACGTCCTGACTTTC. Protein: CASGSKLRAGGANVLTF.